This is a list of T cell receptor beta chains from one sample in a study of blood T cell repertoires in COVID-19. Sequencing was performed with immunoSEQ multiplex PCR; in TCRdb, only in-frame clones are kept and a portion is missing. Among 150,000 to 200,000 clones listed, 75% to 90% were seen once. The sample taken for sequencing was PBMCs or T cells enriched from blood (not recorded which). The receptors here all came from a woman aged 60-75 years who had recovered from COVID-19. Both conserved end residues are part of each CDR3. D genes are given only for firm matches. The size entry is marked missing in some rows and otherwise reads once, few, many or a size class.

j_call | d_call | v_call | clone_size | cdr3_aa | cdr3_nt
TRBJ2-2 | TRBD2 | TRBV11-2 | NA | CASILSGGSPTGELFF | TGTGCCAGCATCCTTAGCGGGGGTAGCCCCACCGGGGAGCTGTTTTTT
TRBJ1-1 | TRBD1 | TRBV6-8 | once | CASSPLGQGLNTEAFF | TGTGCCAGCAGTCCGCTCGGACAGGGTTTGAACACTGAAGCTTTCTTT
TRBJ1-2 | NA | TRBV7-2 | NA | CASSLMKGYTF | TGTGCCAGCAGCCTAATGAAAGGCTACACCTTC
TRBJ1-5 | NA | TRBV19 | NA | CATSPRGGEAEEPQHF | TGTGCCACCTCTCCCCGCGGGGGCGAGGCAGAAGAGCCCCAGCATTTT
TRBJ1-6 | TRBD1 | TRBV9 | NA | CASSVGLGQLSPLHF | TGTGCCAGCAGCGTAGGGTTGGGACAGCTATCACCCCTCCACTTT
TRBJ2-7 | TRBD1 | TRBV5-4 | NA | CASSDRQGVFYEQYF | TGTGCCAGCAGCGATCGACAGGGGGTTTTCTACGAGCAGTACTTC
TRBJ1-1 | NA | TRBV19 | NA | CASSTFSGDTEAFF | TGTGCCAGTAGTACCTTCTCAGGGGACACTGAAGCTTTCTTT
TRBJ2-1 | NA | TRBV3-1/TRBV3-2 | NA | CASSPRVGSYNEQFF | TGTGCCAGCAGCCCCAGGGTAGGGTCCTACAATGAGCAGTTCTTC
TRBJ1-5 | NA | TRBV7-2 | NA | CASSLSPGRDQPQHF | TGTGCCAGCAGCTTGTCCCCGGGAAGGGATCAGCCCCAGCATTTT
TRBJ1-2 | TRBD1 | TRBV19 | many | CASRARQGYYGYTF | TGTGCCAGTCGAGCAAGACAGGGGTACTATGGCTACACCTTC
TRBJ2-3 | NA | TRBV3-1/TRBV3-2 | few | CASSLRGASVTDTQYF | TGTGCCAGCAGCCTTCGGGGGGCCTCGGTGACAGATACGCAGTATTTT
TRBJ2-1 | NA | TRBV24-1 | few | CATSDSQAKSYNEQFF | TGTGCCACCAGTGATTCTCAGGCGAAATCCTACAATGAGCAGTTCTTC
TRBJ1-3 | NA | TRBV30 | NA | CAWTNPGASGNTIYF | TGTGCCTGGACCAACCCCGGAGCCTCTGGAAACACCATATATTTT
TRBJ1-4 | NA | TRBV5-4 | NA | CASSPEGPSEKLFF | TGTGCCAGCAGCCCGGAGGGACCCAGCGAAAAACTGTTTTTT
TRBJ1-1 | TRBD1 | TRBV6-2/TRBV6-3 | once | CASSYPGGVNTEAFF | TGTGCCAGCAGTTATCCAGGGGGCGTGAACACTGAAGCTTTCTTT
TRBJ2-4 | TRBD1 | TRBV11-1 | NA | CASSNRQGETKNIQYF | TGTGCCAGCAGCAATCGACAGGGGGAAACCAAAAACATTCAGTACTTC
TRBJ2-5 | TRBD1 | TRBV28 | NA | CASSLGTEETQYF | TGTGCCAGCAGTTTAGGGACAGAAGAGACCCAGTACTTC
TRBJ1-1 | NA | TRBV14 | NA | CASSLFTIGEAFF | TGTGCCAGCAGCCTCTTTACTATTGGTGAAGCTTTCTTT
TRBJ1-6 | TRBD1 | TRBV7-8 | NA | CASTIQGRRSPLHF | TGTGCCAGCACCATACAGGGGCGGAGGTCACCCCTCCACTTT
TRBJ2-2 | NA | TRBV7-9 | NA | CASSSGGGGGSGELFF | TGTGCCAGCAGCTCTGGCGGGGGCGGAGGTTCCGGGGAGCTGTTTTTT
TRBJ2-2 | TRBD2 | TRBV7-7 | NA | CASSQDPVTSGDNTGELFF | TGTGCCAGCAGTCAAGACCCAGTTACTAGCGGGGACAACACCGGGGAGCTGTTTTTT
TRBJ2-3 | TRBD1 | TRBV18 | NA | CASSPRQGIDTQYF | TGTGCCAGCTCACCCCGACAGGGGATAGATACGCAGTATTTT
TRBJ2-1 | TRBD2 | TRBV6-2/TRBV6-3 | NA | CASSYPAGGSEITSYNEQFF | TGTGCCAGCAGTTACCCCGCGGGAGGCTCCGAAATAACATCCTACAATGAGCAGTTCTTC
TRBJ2-6 | NA | TRBV7-3 | NA | CASSPQGSFSGANVLTF | TGTGCCAGCAGCCCCCAGGGATCCTTCTCTGGGGCCAACGTCCTGACTTTC
TRBJ1-5 | NA | TRBV19 | NA | CASSISSRQPQHF | TGTGCCAGTAGTATCTCCTCGCGGCAGCCCCAGCATTTT
TRBJ2-5 | NA | TRBV6-5 | few | CASSYSGSGQETQYF | TGTGCCAGCAGTTACTCGGGAAGCGGGCAAGAGACCCAGTACTTC
TRBJ1-2 | TRBD1 | TRBV11-2 | once | CASSLGQGIAYGYTF | TGTGCCAGCAGCCTCGGACAGGGGATAGCGTATGGCTACACCTTC
TRBJ2-6 | NA | TRBV6-1 | NA | CASSEGASGANVLTF | TGTGCCAGCAGTGAAGGGGCCTCTGGGGCCAACGTCCTGACTTTC
TRBJ2-5 | NA | TRBV19 | few | CASSPMGAGETQYF | TGTGCCAGTAGTCCAATGGGAGCGGGAGAGACCCAGTACTTC
TRBJ1-5 | NA | TRBV6-5 | NA | CASSYAPRGDQPQHF | TGTGCCAGCAGTTACGCACCCAGGGGAGATCAGCCCCAGCATTTT
TRBJ2-5 | NA | TRBV5-1 | NA | CASSLGPGSETQYF | TGCGCCAGCAGCTTGGGGCCAGGCTCGGAGACCCAGTACTTC
TRBJ2-3 | NA | TRBV21-1 | NA | CASSMRDRGRVTDTQYF | TGTGCCAGCAGCATGCGGGACAGGGGGCGCGTCACAGATACGCAGTATTTT
TRBJ1-3 | TRBD1 | TRBV19 | NA | CASSTHRGRRNSGNTIYF | TGTGCCAGTAGTACTCACAGGGGCAGAAGAAACTCTGGAAACACCATATATTTT
TRBJ1-1 | NA | TRBV5-1 | NA | CASSPHSRTEAFF | TGCGCCAGCAGCCCGCACTCTCGCACTGAAGCTTTCTTT
TRBJ1-3 | NA | TRBV6-5 | NA | CASRTSGGRNTIYF | TGTGCCAGCAGGACATCGGGGGGTAGAAACACCATATATTTT
TRBJ2-1 | NA | TRBV7-9 | NA | CASSARRKTYNEQFF | TGTGCCAGCTCAGCTCGGAGGAAGACCTACAATGAGCAGTTCTTC
TRBJ1-2 | TRBD1 | TRBV7-2 | few | CASSYPDRVNYGYTF | TGTGCCAGCAGCTACCCGGACAGGGTTAACTATGGCTACACCTTC
TRBJ1-2 | TRBD1 | TRBV5-4 | NA | CASSLETGSYGYTF | TGTGCCAGCAGCTTGGAGACAGGGTCTTATGGCTACACCTTC
TRBJ1-1 | NA | TRBV18 | NA | CASSSHPGGGTEAFF | TGTGCCAGCTCCTCTCACCCCGGGGGGGGCACTGAAGCTTTCTTT
TRBJ2-1 | TRBD1 | TRBV7-8 | NA | CASSISRDRGPMKQFF | TGTGCCAGCAGCATCTCCCGGGACAGGGGCCCAATGAAGCAGTTCTTC
TRBJ2-7 | NA | TRBV28 | NA | CASSRQFYEQYF | TGTGCCAGCAGTAGACAGTTCTACGAGCAGTACTTC
TRBJ2-1 | NA | TRBV3-1/TRBV3-2 | NA | CASSPTGLSYNEQFF | TGTGCCAGCAGTCCCACAGGGCTATCCTACAATGAGCAGTTCTTC
TRBJ2-2 | NA | TRBV5-1 | NA | CASSLTLGSANTGELFF | TGCGCCAGCAGCCTGACGTTAGGTAGCGCGAACACCGGGGAGCTGTTTTTT